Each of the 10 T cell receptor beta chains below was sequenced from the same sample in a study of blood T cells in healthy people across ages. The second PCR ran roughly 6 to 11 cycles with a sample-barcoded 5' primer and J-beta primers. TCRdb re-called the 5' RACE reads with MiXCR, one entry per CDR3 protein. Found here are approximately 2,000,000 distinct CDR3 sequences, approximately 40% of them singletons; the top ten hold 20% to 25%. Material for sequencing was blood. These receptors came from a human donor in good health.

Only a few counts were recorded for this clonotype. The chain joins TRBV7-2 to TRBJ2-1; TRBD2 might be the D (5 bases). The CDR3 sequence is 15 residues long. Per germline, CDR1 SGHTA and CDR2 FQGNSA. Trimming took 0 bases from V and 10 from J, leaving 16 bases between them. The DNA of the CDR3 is TGTGCCAGCAGCTTAGCGGCCGGACTGTTTAGCGAGCAGTTCTTC. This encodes CASSLAAGLFSEQFF.

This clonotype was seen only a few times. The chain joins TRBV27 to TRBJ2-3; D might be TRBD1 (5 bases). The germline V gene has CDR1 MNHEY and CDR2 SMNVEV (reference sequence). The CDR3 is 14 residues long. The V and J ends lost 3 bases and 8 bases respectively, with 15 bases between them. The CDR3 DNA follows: TGTGCCAGCAGTTTCTTCCAGGGCTCTGGTACGCAGTATTTT. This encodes CASSFFQGSGTQYF.

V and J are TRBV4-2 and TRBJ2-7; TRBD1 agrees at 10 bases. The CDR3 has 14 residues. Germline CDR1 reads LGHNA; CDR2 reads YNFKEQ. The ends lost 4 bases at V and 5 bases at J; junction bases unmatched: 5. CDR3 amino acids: CASSLPDRGNEQYF. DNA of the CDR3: TGTGCCAGCAGCCTACCGGACAGGGGGAACGAGCAGTACTTC.

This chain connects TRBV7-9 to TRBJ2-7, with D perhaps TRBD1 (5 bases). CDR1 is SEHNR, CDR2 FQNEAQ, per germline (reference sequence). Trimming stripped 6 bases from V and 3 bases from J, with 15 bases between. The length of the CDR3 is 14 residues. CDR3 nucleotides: TGTGCCAGCAGTCCTAGGTCGCAGGGCTACGAGCAGTACTTC. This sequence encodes CASSPRSQGYEQYF.

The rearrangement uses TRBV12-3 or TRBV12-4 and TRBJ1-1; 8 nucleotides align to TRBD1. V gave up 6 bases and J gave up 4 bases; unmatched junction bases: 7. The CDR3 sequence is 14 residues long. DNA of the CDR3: TGTGCCAGCAGATTTCTACAGGGGGGCACTGAAGCTTTCTTT. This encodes CASRFLQGGTEAFF.

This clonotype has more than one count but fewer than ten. The CDR3: CSARSGLGTDTQYF. The CDR3 region has the DNA TGCAGTGCTCGGTCAGGGTTAGGCACAGATACGCAGTATTTT. V and J are TRBV20-1 and TRBJ2-3; D may be TRBD1 (5 bases). Trimming cost V 5 bases and J 1 base, with 13 bases left between them. Germline V lookup: CDR1 DFQATT, CDR2 SNEGSKA (reference sequence). The CDR3 contains 14 residues.

CDR3 DNA: TGCAGTGCTAGTCCGGGACTCGACTCCTACAATGAGCAGTTCTTC. Translated: CSASPGLDSYNEQFF. This chain uses TRBV20-1 with TRBJ2-1, with TRBD2 as a possible D gene (6 bases). This CDR3 has 15 residues. Germline lookup yields CDR1 DFQATT and CDR2 SNEGSKA (reference sequence). V shed 3 bases and J shed 0 bases, with 12 bases lying between them.

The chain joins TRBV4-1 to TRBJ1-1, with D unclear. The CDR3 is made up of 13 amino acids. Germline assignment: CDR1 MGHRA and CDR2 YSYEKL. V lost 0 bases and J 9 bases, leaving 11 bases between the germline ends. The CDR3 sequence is CASSQELRSKAFF. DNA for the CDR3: TGCGCCAGCAGCCAAGAATTGAGATCGAAAGCTTTCTTT.

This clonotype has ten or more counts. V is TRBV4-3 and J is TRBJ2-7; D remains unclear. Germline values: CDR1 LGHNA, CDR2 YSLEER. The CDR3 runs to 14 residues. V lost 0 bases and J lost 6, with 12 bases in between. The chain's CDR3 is CASSQDRFSIEQYF. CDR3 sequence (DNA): TGCGCCAGCAGCCAAGACAGGTTTTCGATCGAGCAGTACTTC.

The CDR3 loop is CASSSTGGRKQEYF. The CDR3 nucleotides are TGTGCCAGCAGTTCCACAGGGGGCAGGAAGCAGGAGTACTTC. V is TRBV2 and J is TRBJ2-4; 9 nucleotides agree with TRBD1. The CDR3 is 14 residues long. Losses at the gene ends were 5 bases for V and 14 bases for J; bases not matched to a gene: 13. Germline CDR1 SNHLY, CDR2 FYNNEI.